Below, 28 T cell receptor beta chains from the same sample are listed, as sequenced in a study of blood T cell repertoires in COVID-19. Only in-frame clones appear in the TCRdb table, and some are missing; sequencing was by immunoSEQ multiplex PCR. The sample yields 200,000 to 300,000 clones, about 90% seen once. Sequencing input: PBMCs or T cells enriched from blood (not recorded which). The origin of the receptors is a man aged 45-65 years who had been exposed to COVID-19.

This clone turned up a few times. The J gene is TRBJ2-2, the V gene TRBV3-1 (or the pseudogene TRBV3-2), with TRBD2 matching 16 bases. V dropped 4 bases and J dropped 5; count of bases not matched to a gene: 7. The germline V gene encodes CDR1 LGHDT and CDR2 YNNKEL (reference sequence). The CDR3 is made up of 18 amino acids. The CDR3: CASSPGLAGGRGTGELFF. In nucleotides, the CDR3 is TGTGCCAGCAGCCCGGGACTAGCGGGAGGGAGGGGGACCGGGGAGCTGTTTTTT.

The rearrangement joins TRBV27 to TRBJ2-1; 10 nucleotides match TRBD2. V lost 2 bases, J lost 4 bases, and 5 bases stayed unmatched. CDR3 length: 16 amino acids. Germline V gene lookup returns CDR1 MNHEY and CDR2 SMNVEV (reference sequence). CDR3 protein: CASSLTSGAPYNEQFF. As DNA, the CDR3 is TGTGCCAGCAGTTTAACTAGCGGGGCCCCATACAATGAGCAGTTCTTC.

The chain links TRBV10-1 to TRBJ2-1, with TRBD1 matching over 8 bases. J gave up 5 bases and V 6 bases, and 12 bases lay outside the gene matches. CDR3 size: 16 residues. CDR1 WNHNN and CDR2 SYGVQD come from the germline V gene (reference sequence). The CDR3 reads CASSGLDRVRDNEQFF. CDR3 coding DNA: TGCGCCAGCAGCGGACTGGACAGGGTCAGGGACAATGAGCAGTTCTTC.

This chain connects TRBV5-1 to TRBJ2-3; 7 nucleotides line up with TRBD2. The germline CDR1 and CDR2 sequences are SGHRS and YFSETQ. J gave up 0 bases and V 4 bases, and 5 bases lay outside the gene matches. The length of the CDR3 is 15 residues. CDR3 coding DNA: TGCGCCAGCAGCCTCGGACTAGGGAGCACAGATACGCAGTATTTT. Protein: CASSLGLGSTDTQYF.

The chain joins TRBV7-3 to TRBJ1-1; D is unclear. This CDR3 has 13 residues. The ends were cut back, 6 bases at V and 1 base at J, with 9 bases in the middle. The germline CDR1 and CDR2 sequences are SGHTA and FQGTGA. The CDR3 sequence is CASSQRRNTEAFF. CDR3 DNA: TGTGCCAGCAGTCAAAGGAGGAACACTGAAGCTTTCTTT. The complete variable domain, with remaining parts taken from reference TRBV7-3 and TRBJ1-1, reads GAGVSQTPSNKVTEKGKYVELRCDPISGHTALYWYRQSLGQGPEFLIYFQGTGAADDSGLPNDRFFAVRPEGSVSTLKIQRTERGDSAVYLCASSQRRNTEAFFGQGTRLTVV.

The gene calls are TRBV28 and TRBJ1-1, with D possibly TRBD1 on 5 matching bases. Germline assignment: CDR1 MDHEN and CDR2 SYDVKM. CDR3 size: 14 residues. V was shortened by 6 bases and J by 3 bases, with 14 bases between the two germline ends. CDR3 protein: CASRLRVSYTEAFF. The DNA of the CDR3 is TGTGCCAGCAGGCTCAGGGTTTCCTACACTGAAGCTTTCTTT. The whole variable domain, remainder taken from reference TRBV28 and TRBJ1-1, is DVKVTQSSRYLVKRTGEKVFLECVQDMDHENMFWYRQDPGLGLRLIYFSYDVKMKEKGDIPEGYSVSREKKERFSLILESASTNQTSMYLCASRLRVSYTEAFFGQGTRLTVV.

This chain connects TRBV10-3 to TRBJ1-1; D is undetermined. Germline values: CDR1 ENHRY, CDR2 SYGVKD. This CDR3 region has 14 residues. Written as DNA, the CDR3 is TGTGCTTCTCAAGCGTTACGTTCGAACACTGAAGCTTTCTTT. Its translation: CASQALRSNTEAFF.

This rearrangement joins TRBV24-1 to TRBJ2-7; D is uncertain. V lost 6 bases and J lost 2, with 10 bases in between. Germline CDR1 KGHDR, CDR2 SFDVKD. The CDR3 has 13 amino acids. CDR3 DNA: TGTGCCACCAGTCACCCAGGTACCTACGAGCAGTACTTC. Its translation is CATSHPGTYEQYF.

The chain couples TRBV2 to TRBJ1-2, with a tentative D call TRBD1 (5 bases). The CDR3 has 13 residues. Germline V gives CDR1 SNHLY, CDR2 FYNNEI. V lost 6 bases, J lost 0 bases, and 8 bases lay in between. The CDR3 region has the DNA TGTGCCAGCAGGGTACAGGCTAACTATGGCTACACCTTC. It encodes CASRVQANYGYTF.

The J gene is TRBJ1-2, the V gene TRBV6-5; D may be TRBD1 (6 bases). Germline V CDR1 and CDR2: MNHEY, SVGAGI. The CDR3 totals 10 residues. The germline V and J ends were trimmed by 7 bases and 8 bases, with 8 bases remaining between them. The CDR3 spells CASMRGGYTF. CDR3 nucleotide sequence: TGTGCCAGCATGAGGGGGGGCTACACCTTC.

The V and J genes are TRBV30 and TRBJ1-3, with 8 bases matching TRBD1. V trimming: 4 bases; J trimming: 7 bases; junction bases outside the gene matches: 9. Looked up from germline, CDR1 is GTSNPN and CDR2 is SVGIG (reference sequence). This CDR3 has 14 amino acids. CDR3 bases: TGTGCCTGGATGGTGGCAGGGGGCGCGAACACCATATATTTT. Translation gives CAWMVAGGANTIYF. The full variable domain, completed using reference TRBV30 and TRBJ1-3, is SQTIHQWPATLVQPVGSPLSLECTVEGTSNPNLYWYRQAAGRGLQLLFYSVGIGQISSEVPQNLSASRPQDRQFILSSKKLLLSDSGFYLCAWMVAGGANTIYFGEGSWLTVV.

This chain links TRBV18 with TRBJ2-7, with 11 bases that match TRBD1. Germline-derived CDR1 and CDR2 are KGHSH and LQKENI. With V trimmed by 2 bases and J by 5 bases, 8 bases remained unmatched. This CDR3 is built from 16 residues. The CDR3: CASSPYRTGGLNEQYV. CDR3 DNA sequence: TGTGCCAGCTCACCATACCGGACAGGGGGCCTCAACGAGCAGTACGTC.

The chain has TRBV5-1 and TRBJ1-4; no clear D. Trimming cost V 4 bases and J 8 bases, with 9 bases left between them. Germline V gene data show CDR1 as SGHRS and CDR2 as YFSETQ. The CDR3 extends over 12 amino acids. For the CDR3, the DNA is TGCGCCAGCAGCCCATCGGGGGAAAAACTGTTTTTT. Translated, it gives CASSPSGEKLFF.

The chain carries TRBV2 and TRBJ1-5; D gene uncertain. CDR3 length: 17 amino acids. Germline-derived CDR1 and CDR2 are SNHLY and FYNNEI. V dropped 5 bases and J dropped 3 bases, with 20 bases sitting between them. CDR3 amino acids: CASSNGPIAGNNQPQHF. The CDR3 DNA reads TGTGCCAGCAGTAACGGCCCTATAGCGGGGAACAATCAGCCCCAGCATTTT.

The chain employs TRBV7-8 and TRBJ2-2, with 9 positions matching TRBD1. V shed 3 bases, J shed 4 bases, and the junction held 6 bases outside the gene matches. The CDR3 sequence is 16 residues long. Germline V CDR1 and CDR2: SGHVS, FQNEAQ. The CDR3 protein is CASSFMGQGLTGELFF. DNA of the CDR3: TGTGCCAGCAGCTTTATGGGACAGGGCCTCACCGGGGAGCTGTTTTTT.

V usage is TRBV12-5 and J usage is TRBJ2-7, with 8 bases lining up with TRBD2. Trimming removed 3 bases from V and 4 bases from J; junction bases left unmatched: 8. This CDR3 has 15 amino acids. CDR1 is LGHNT and CDR2 is FRNRAP in the germline V gene. In DNA, the CDR3 is TGTGCTAGTGGTTTAGGGGGAGCGGGAGTTTACGAGCAGTACGTC. This sequence encodes CASGLGGAGVYEQYV.

The rearrangement joins TRBV5-1 to TRBJ1-2; TRBD1 aligns across 7 bases. CDR1 and CDR2 (germline): SGHRS, YFSETQ. This CDR3 comprises 15 residues. V trimming: 4 bases; J trimming: 6 bases; junction bases outside the gene matches: 12. The CDR3 loop is CASSTRTGPNDGYTF. For the CDR3, the DNA is TGCGCCAGCAGCACGAGGACAGGCCCGAACGATGGCTACACCTTC.

Here the CDR3 DNA reads TGCGCCAGCAGCCCCCTGACTACCACAGATACGCAGTATTTT. It encodes CASSPLTTTDTQYF. V is TRBV5-1 and J is TRBJ2-3, with a weak D call TRBD2 (5 bases). Germline CDR1 is SGHRS and CDR2 is YFSETQ. The CDR3 is made up of 14 amino acids. Trimming pared 4 bases from V and 2 bases from J, leaving 11 bases between. Together with reference TRBV5-1 and TRBJ2-3, the CDR3 gives the full variable domain: KAGVTQTPRYLIKTRGQQVTLSCSPISGHRSVSWYQQTPGQGLQFLFEYFSETQRNKGNFPGRFSGRQFSNSRSEMNVSTLELGDSALYLCASSPLTTTDTQYFGPGTRLTVL.

The gene calls are TRBV3-1 (or the pseudogene TRBV3-2) and TRBJ2-5, with TRBD2 identical over 9 bases. In germline, CDR1 is LGHDT, CDR2 YNNKEL (reference sequence). V lost 6 bases, J lost 3 bases, and 2 bases stayed unmatched. The CDR3 sequence is 13 residues long. DNA for the CDR3: TGTGCCAGCAGGCGGGGGGGGGAAGAGACCCAGTACTTC. Protein: CASRRGGEETQYF.

DNA for the CDR3: TGCAGCCAAGGACAGGGGCGGGAAAGGCAGTACGTC. This encodes CSQGQGRERQYV. The genes are TRBV29-1 and TRBJ2-7; 9 bases are shared with TRBD1. V dropped 8 bases and J dropped 9; count of bases not matched to a gene: 11. The CDR3 runs 12 residues. CDR1 is SQVTM, CDR2 ANQGSEA, per germline.

V usage is TRBV13 and J usage is TRBJ2-1; the D gene is possibly TRBD2 (5 bases). This CDR3 spans 13 amino acids. Trimming pared 4 bases from V and 5 bases from J, leaving 9 bases between. Germline CDR1 PRHDT, CDR2 FYEKMQ (reference sequence). The CDR3 DNA follows: TGTGCCAGCAGCTCCCCGACTAACAATGAGCAGTTCTTC. Protein sequence: CASSSPTNNEQFF.

The sample holds one count of this clone. The chain employs TRBV27 and TRBJ2-2; TRBD2 might be the D (6 bases). The germline gives CDR1 MNHEY, CDR2 SMNVEV (reference sequence). The CDR3 has 15 amino acids. V was cut by 6 bases and J by 4 bases, with 15 bases left in between. CDR3: CASSPYPGVTGELFF. In DNA, the CDR3 is TGTGCCAGCAGCCCCTACCCGGGAGTCACCGGGGAGCTGTTTTTT.

There are a few counts of this clone. The genes are TRBV28 and TRBJ2-7, with a tentative D call TRBD2 (5 bases). The CDR3 is 15 amino acids. V gave up 6 bases and J gave up 3 bases, with 18 bases separating them. Germline CDR1 and CDR2: MDHEN and SYDVKM. CDR3 loop: CASSPGGPGNYEQYV. The CDR3 DNA reads as TGTGCCAGCAGCCCTGGAGGACCCGGAAACTACGAGCAGTACGTC.

The rearrangement uses TRBV19 and TRBJ2-1; 13 positions agree with TRBD2. Germline V gene data show CDR1 as LNHDA and CDR2 as SQIVND (reference sequence). The CDR3 totals 16 residues. V gave up 8 bases and J gave up 4 bases; unmatched junction bases: 8. The CDR3 protein is CASSTLAGGGYNEQFF. The CDR3 DNA follows: TGTGCCAGTTCTACACTAGCGGGAGGGGGGTACAATGAGCAGTTCTTC.

This rearrangement joins TRBV30 to TRBJ1-5; 7 nucleotides align to TRBD1. The V and J ends lost 1 base and 6 bases, in that order; junction bases with no gene match: 6. CDR3 length: 14 residues. Germline values: CDR1 GTSNPN, CDR2 SVGIG (reference sequence). CDR3 amino acids: CAWSEGAHSQPQHF. The CDR3, as DNA: TGTGCCTGGAGTGAGGGGGCGCACTCTCAGCCCCAGCATTTT.

The chain has TRBV10-2 and TRBJ2-1, with 11 bases aligning to TRBD2. The CDR3 extends over 15 amino acids. The V segment lost 1 base and the J segment 4 bases; nucleotides outside the gene matches: 0. CDR1 is WSHSY, CDR2 SAAADI, per germline. In DNA, the CDR3 is TGCGCCAGCAGTGAGTTAGCGGGAGGGTACAATGAGCAGTTCTTC. Protein sequence: CASSELAGGYNEQFF.

The chain uses TRBV11-3 and TRBJ2-1; maybe TRBD1 (5 bases). Germline CDR1 is SGHNT and CDR2 is YENEEA. The V end lost 5 bases, the J end lost 8 bases, and 13 bases lay between the germline ends. The CDR3 spans 13 residues. CDR3: CASSVQVLHEQFF. CDR3 DNA: TGTGCCAGCAGCGTACAGGTTCTGCATGAGCAGTTCTTC.

This clone has a single count. This rearrangement joins TRBV7-8 to TRBJ1-5, with D possibly matching TRBD1 (5 bases). The CDR3 totals 15 residues. The V end lost 2 bases, the J end lost 2 bases, and 10 bases lay between the germline ends. The germline V gene has CDR1 SGHVS and CDR2 FQNEAQ. The CDR3: CASSLFLRGNQPQHF. CDR3 bases: TGTGCCAGCAGCTTATTTCTCAGGGGCAATCAGCCCCAGCATTTT.